This is a list of T cell receptor beta chains from one sample in a study of T cell responses to AZD1222 COVID-19 vaccine. Repertoires were generated with immunoSEQ multiplex PCR, while TCRdb's copy carries only in-frame clones and drops some. This table holds 56,000 or so clones, approximately 83% found once. The input for sequencing was peripheral blood, taken on day 0 of AZD1222 vaccination. The source of these receptors is an adult in good health. The CDR3 runs from the conserved cysteine through the conserved F or W. D genes are given only for firm matches. Rows give clone size only sometimes, using once, few, many, or a class for an expanded clone.

CDR3aa: CASRATNEQFF
CDR3nt: TGTGCCAGCCGGGCCACCAATGAGCAGTTCTTC
v_gene: TRBV6-5
j_gene: TRBJ2-1
d_gene: .
abundance: .
len: 11

CDR3aa: CASSLRDAGFEAFF
CDR3nt: TGTGCCAGCAGCCTCCGGGACGCCGGTTTTGAAGCTTTCTTT
v_gene: TRBV27
j_gene: TRBJ1-1
d_gene: .
abundance: once
len: 14

CDR3aa: CASSWRGQNYEQYF
CDR3nt: TGTGCCAGCAGTTGGCGGGGACAGAACTACGAGCAGTACTTC
v_gene: TRBV27
j_gene: TRBJ2-7
d_gene: .
abundance: .
len: 14

CDR3aa: CASSLMGSINYGYTF
CDR3nt: TGTGCCAGCAGCTTGATGGGGTCCATAAACTATGGCTACACCTTC
v_gene: TRBV7-2
j_gene: TRBJ1-2
d_gene: .
abundance: .
len: 15

CDR3aa: CASSEAQGYNSPLHF
CDR3nt: TGTGCCAGCAGTGAAGCTCAGGGGTATAATTCACCCCTCCACTTT
v_gene: TRBV6-1
j_gene: TRBJ1-6
d_gene: .
abundance: .
len: 15

CDR3aa: CASSWQGAGDTEAFF
CDR3nt: TGCGCCAGCAGTTGGCAAGGGGCTGGGGACACTGAAGCTTTCTTT
v_gene: TRBV10-1
j_gene: TRBJ1-1
d_gene: .
abundance: once
len: 15

CDR3aa: CASSDSIRLDRQDNSPLHF
CDR3nt: TGTGCCAGCAGTGACTCGATAAGATTAGACAGGCAAGATAATTCACCCCTCCACTTT
v_gene: TRBV6-4
j_gene: TRBJ1-6
d_gene: .
abundance: .
len: 19

CDR3aa: CASSQGGPSNSPLHF
CDR3nt: TGTGCCAGCAGCCAAGGGGGGCCGAGTAATTCACCCCTCCACTTT
v_gene: TRBV3-1/TRBV3-2
j_gene: TRBJ1-6
d_gene: .
abundance: .
len: 15

CDR3aa: CASSLKGQWTNEKLFF
CDR3nt: TGTGCCAGCAGCTTGAAGGGGCAGTGGACTAATGAAAAACTGTTTTTT
v_gene: TRBV5-6
j_gene: TRBJ1-4
d_gene: .
abundance: .
len: 16

CDR3aa: CASSLNRGLYEKLFF
CDR3nt: TGTGCCAGCAGTTTAAACAGGGGGTTATATGAAAAACTGTTTTTT
v_gene: TRBV28
j_gene: TRBJ1-4
d_gene: TRBD1
abundance: .
len: 15

CDR3aa: CASRRGPAAPGELFF
CDR3nt: TGCGCCAGCAGAAGAGGACCGGCTGCCCCCGGGGAGCTGTTTTTT
v_gene: TRBV4-1
j_gene: TRBJ2-2
d_gene: .
abundance: .
len: 15

CDR3aa: CASSIEAGHFYEQYF
CDR3nt: TGTGCCAGTAGTATAGAGGCGGGGCACTTCTACGAGCAGTACTTC
v_gene: TRBV19
j_gene: TRBJ2-7
d_gene: .
abundance: .
len: 15

CDR3aa: CASSPGLAGAYEQYF
CDR3nt: TGTGCCAGCAGCCCGGGACTAGCGGGGGCCTACGAGCAGTACTTC
v_gene: TRBV7-6
j_gene: TRBJ2-7
d_gene: TRBD2
abundance: .
len: 15

CDR3aa: CASSSGLRGAADTQYF
CDR3nt: TGTGCCAGCAGTTCGGGCTTGCGGGGGGCGGCAGATACGCAGTATTTT
v_gene: TRBV28
j_gene: TRBJ2-3
d_gene: TRBD2
abundance: .
len: 16

CDR3aa: CASSKGYQPQHF
CDR3nt: TGTGCCAGCAGCAAGGGTTATCAGCCCCAGCATTTT
v_gene: TRBV5-6
j_gene: TRBJ1-5
d_gene: .
abundance: .
len: 12

CDR3aa: CASSQRGWNQPQHF
CDR3nt: TGTGCCAGCAGTCAACGGGGGTGGAATCAGCCCCAGCATTTT
v_gene: TRBV6-5
j_gene: TRBJ1-5
d_gene: .
abundance: .
len: 14

CDR3aa: CASSLGMGSFNYGYTF
CDR3nt: TGCGCCAGCAGCTTGGGAATGGGGTCCTTTAACTATGGCTACACCTTC
v_gene: TRBV5-1
j_gene: TRBJ1-2
d_gene: .
abundance: once
len: 16

CDR3aa: CASSAQIADISDTQYF
CDR3nt: TGTGCCAGCAGCGCTCAAATAGCGGACATCTCGGATACGCAGTATTTT
v_gene: TRBV9
j_gene: TRBJ2-3
d_gene: .
abundance: .
len: 16

CDR3aa: CASSQSPSPDRGNQPQHF
CDR3nt: TGCGCCAGCAGTCAATCGCCCTCCCCCGACAGGGGGAATCAGCCCCAGCATTTT
v_gene: TRBV23-1
j_gene: TRBJ1-5
d_gene: TRBD1
abundance: .
len: 18

CDR3aa: CASSQTNAGNTIYF
CDR3nt: TGCGCCAGCAGCCAGACTAACGCTGGAAACACCATATATTTT
v_gene: TRBV5-1
j_gene: TRBJ1-3
d_gene: .
abundance: .
len: 14

CDR3aa: CASSLARGQEEVILENSPLHF
CDR3nt: TGTGCCAGCAGCTTAGCCCGCGGGCAGGAGGAGGTAATTCTTGAGAATTCACCCCTCCACTTT
v_gene: TRBV7-2
j_gene: TRBJ1-6
d_gene: .
abundance: few
len: 21

CDR3aa: CASSQQAMQETQYF
CDR3nt: TGTGCCAGCAGCCAACAGGCAATGCAAGAGACCCAGTACTTC
v_gene: TRBV14
j_gene: TRBJ2-5
d_gene: .
abundance: .
len: 14

CDR3aa: CASSFDRDAYNEQFF
CDR3nt: TGTGCCAGCAGCTTTGACCGGGACGCCTACAATGAGCAGTTCTTC
v_gene: TRBV7-2
j_gene: TRBJ2-1
d_gene: .
abundance: .
len: 15

CDR3aa: CASSFRLKYYEQYF
CDR3nt: TGTGCCAGCAGTTTCAGGTTAAAGTACTACGAGCAGTACTTC
v_gene: TRBV28
j_gene: TRBJ2-7
d_gene: .
abundance: .
len: 14

CDR3aa: CASTPRRTALGGNQPQHF
CDR3nt: TGTGCCAGCACCCCCCGGCGGACCGCCTTGGGCGGTAATCAGCCCCAGCATTTT
v_gene: TRBV5-5
j_gene: TRBJ1-5
d_gene: .
abundance: .
len: 18

CDR3aa: CASSPEGWNTEAFF
CDR3nt: TGCGCCAGCAGTCCCGAGGGGTGGAACACTGAAGCTTTCTTT
v_gene: TRBV5-1
j_gene: TRBJ1-1
d_gene: .
abundance: .
len: 14

CDR3aa: CASNSGTPYQPQHF
CDR3nt: TGTGCCAGCAACTCCGGGACACCGTATCAGCCCCAGCATTTT
v_gene: TRBV6-6
j_gene: TRBJ1-5
d_gene: .
abundance: .
len: 14

CDR3aa: CASSPVPGSGNTIYF
CDR3nt: TGTGCCAGCTCACCGGTGCCAGGCTCTGGAAACACCATATATTTT
v_gene: TRBV18
j_gene: TRBJ1-3
d_gene: .
abundance: .
len: 15

CDR3aa: CSASSRGGKTDTQYF
CDR3nt: TGCAGTGCTAGTTCCCGGGGAGGGAAGACAGATACGCAGTATTTT
v_gene: TRBV20-1
j_gene: TRBJ2-3
d_gene: TRBD2
abundance: .
len: 15

CDR3aa: CASSLGGQSGETQYF
CDR3nt: TGTGCTAGCAGCTTAGGGGGACAGAGCGGGGAGACCCAGTACTTC
v_gene: TRBV7-7
j_gene: TRBJ2-5
d_gene: .
abundance: .
len: 15

CDR3aa: CASSEADGSGNTIYF
CDR3nt: TGCGCCAGCAGTGAGGCCGACGGCTCTGGAAACACCATATATTTT
v_gene: TRBV10-1
j_gene: TRBJ1-3
d_gene: .
abundance: .
len: 15

CDR3aa: CASSLGPGMNTEAFF
CDR3nt: TGTGCCAGCAGCTTAGGTCCAGGTATGAACACTGAAGCTTTCTTT
v_gene: TRBV11-2
j_gene: TRBJ1-1
d_gene: .
abundance: .
len: 15

CDR3aa: CASSEVEGIYEQYF
CDR3nt: TGTGCCAGCAGTGAAGTGGAGGGCATCTACGAGCAGTACTTC
v_gene: TRBV6-1
j_gene: TRBJ2-7
d_gene: .
abundance: .
len: 14

CDR3aa: CASKLAGATDTQYF
CDR3nt: TGTGCCAGTAAACTAGCGGGGGCCACAGATACGCAGTATTTT
v_gene: TRBV2
j_gene: TRBJ2-3
d_gene: TRBD2
abundance: .
len: 14

CDR3aa: CASSLGQGAYRNTEAFF
CDR3nt: TGTGCCAGCAGCTTAGGTCAGGGGGCCTACCGAAACACTGAAGCTTTCTTT
v_gene: TRBV7-8
j_gene: TRBJ1-1
d_gene: TRBD1
abundance: .
len: 17

CDR3aa: CASSLEGGREQYF
CDR3nt: TGTGCCAGCAGCTTAGAAGGAGGTCGCGAGCAGTACTTC
v_gene: TRBV11-1
j_gene: TRBJ2-7
d_gene: .
abundance: .
len: 13

CDR3aa: CASSRQGGNSPLHF
CDR3nt: TGTGCCAGCAGCCGACAGGGTGGTAATTCACCCCTCCACTTT
v_gene: TRBV5-8
j_gene: TRBJ1-6
d_gene: TRBD1
abundance: .
len: 14

CDR3aa: CASSLQGSGANVLTF
CDR3nt: TGTGCCAGCAGTTTACAGGGGTCTGGGGCCAACGTCCTGACTTTC
v_gene: TRBV6-5
j_gene: TRBJ2-6
d_gene: TRBD1
abundance: .
len: 15

CDR3aa: CASLPTTLYGYTF
CDR3nt: TGTGCCAGCCTCCCAACGACACTTTATGGCTACACCTTC
v_gene: TRBV28
j_gene: TRBJ1-2
d_gene: .
abundance: .
len: 13

CDR3aa: CASSTGWSPLHF
CDR3nt: TGTGCCAGCAGCACGGGGTGGTCACCCCTCCACTTT
v_gene: TRBV27
j_gene: TRBJ1-6
d_gene: .
abundance: few
len: 12

CDR3aa: CASSYGSRGQGPTPSYEQYF
CDR3nt: TGTGCCAGCAGTTACGGTTCACGAGGTCAGGGGCCGACCCCCTCCTACGAGCAGTACTTC
v_gene: TRBV6-2/TRBV6-3
j_gene: TRBJ2-7
d_gene: .
abundance: .
len: 20

CDR3aa: CASTASGTRGDIQYF
CDR3nt: TGTGCCAGTACCGCCTCCGGGACCCGGGGGGACATTCAGTACTTC
v_gene: TRBV19
j_gene: TRBJ2-4
d_gene: TRBD2
abundance: few
len: 15

CDR3aa: CASSWGSAYLGPGNTIYF
CDR3nt: TGTGCCAGCAGCTGGGGGTCGGCGTACCTGGGCCCTGGAAACACCATATATTTT
v_gene: TRBV5-6
j_gene: TRBJ1-3
d_gene: .
abundance: .
len: 18

CDR3aa: CASSYLTSGVYNEQFF
CDR3nt: TGTGCCAGCAGTTACCTGACTAGCGGAGTTTACAATGAGCAGTTCTTC
v_gene: TRBV6-2/TRBV6-3
j_gene: TRBJ2-1
d_gene: TRBD2
abundance: .
len: 16

CDR3aa: CASSLVGDGELFF
CDR3nt: TGCGCCAGCAGCTTGGTGGGGGACGGGGAGCTGTTTTTT
v_gene: TRBV5-1
j_gene: TRBJ2-2
d_gene: .
abundance: .
len: 13

CDR3aa: CASSVGPWDYEQYF
CDR3nt: TGTGCCAGCAGCGTTGGTCCTTGGGACTACGAGCAGTACTTC
v_gene: TRBV9
j_gene: TRBJ2-7
d_gene: .
abundance: .
len: 14

CDR3aa: CASSKPGVGNQPQHF
CDR3nt: TGTGCCAGTAGTAAACCGGGCGTGGGGAATCAGCCCCAGCATTTT
v_gene: TRBV19
j_gene: TRBJ1-5
d_gene: .
abundance: .
len: 15

CDR3aa: CVRSLEVGQGDTQYF
CDR3nt: TGTGTCAGAAGCTTAGAAGTCGGCCAGGGTGATACGCAGTATTTT
v_gene: TRBV7-5
j_gene: TRBJ2-3
d_gene: .
abundance: .
len: 15

CDR3aa: CASSYSRATSYEQYF
CDR3nt: TGTGCCAGCAGTTACTCGAGGGCAACATCCTACGAGCAGTACTTC
v_gene: TRBV6-5
j_gene: TRBJ2-7
d_gene: .
abundance: .
len: 15

CDR3aa: CASSLSRAGGYTF
CDR3nt: TGTGCCAGCAGTTTATCCAGGGCGGGAGGCTACACCTTC
v_gene: TRBV27
j_gene: TRBJ1-2
d_gene: .
abundance: .
len: 13

CDR3aa: CASSSGSTQYF
CDR3nt: TGTGCCAGCAGTTCTGGTTCGACCCAGTACTTC
v_gene: TRBV2
j_gene: TRBJ2-5
d_gene: .
abundance: .
len: 11

CDR3aa: CASSSRGTAFF
CDR3nt: TGTGCCAGCAGCTCCAGGGGAACAGCTTTCTTT
v_gene: TRBV5-8
j_gene: TRBJ1-1
d_gene: .
abundance: once
len: 11

CDR3aa: CASSQDPEGDLETQYF
CDR3nt: TGCGCCAGCAGCCAAGATCCCGAGGGTGACCTCGAGACCCAGTACTTC
v_gene: TRBV4-1
j_gene: TRBJ2-5
d_gene: .
abundance: .
len: 16

CDR3aa: CASSSDGMNTEAFF
CDR3nt: TGCGCCAGCAGCTCGGACGGCATGAACACTGAAGCTTTCTTT
v_gene: TRBV5-1
j_gene: TRBJ1-1
d_gene: .
abundance: .
len: 14

CDR3aa: CASSTPPHGGYEQYF
CDR3nt: TGCGCCAGCAGTACTCCCCCCCACGGCGGCTACGAGCAGTACTTC
v_gene: TRBV23-1
j_gene: TRBJ2-7
d_gene: .
abundance: .
len: 15

CDR3aa: CASRLGPDREQYF
CDR3nt: TGTGCCAGCAGACTGGGACCCGACCGCGAGCAGTACTTC
v_gene: TRBV6-5
j_gene: TRBJ2-7
d_gene: .
abundance: .
len: 13

CDR3aa: CASSPGTYEQFF
CDR3nt: TGTGCCAGCAGTCCCGGGACATATGAGCAGTTCTTC
v_gene: TRBV12-3/TRBV12-4
j_gene: TRBJ2-1
d_gene: .
abundance: once
len: 12

CDR3aa: CASSFGVGETQYF
CDR3nt: TGTGCCAGCAGCTTCGGGGTCGGGGAGACCCAGTACTTC
v_gene: TRBV7-2
j_gene: TRBJ2-5
d_gene: .
abundance: .
len: 13

CDR3aa: CASSDPGSYNEQFF
CDR3nt: TGTGCCAGCAGTGATCCGGGCTCCTACAATGAGCAGTTCTTC
v_gene: TRBV2
j_gene: TRBJ2-1
d_gene: .
abundance: .
len: 14

CDR3aa: CSVSARDAGYTF
CDR3nt: TGCAGCGTCTCGGCTAGGGATGCTGGCTACACCTTC
v_gene: TRBV29-1
j_gene: TRBJ1-2
d_gene: .
abundance: .
len: 12